This T cell receptor (beta chain) originates from a study of T cells in Graves' hyperthyroidism and ophthalmopathy. Study-wide findings and caveats: Blood also carried most thyroid clonotypes expanded above 0.001.

This clonotype occurred many times. Its target is not known. TCR beta CDR3 regions were amplified from RNA. The HTBI primer set was used in a first-round RT-PCR of the TCR CDR3. TCRdb itself ran the multiplex PCR reads through MiXCR, one entry per CDR3 protein. The sample consists of about 610,000 distinct CDR3 sequences, roughly 14% of them appearing once. The ends lost 3 bases at V and 3 bases at J; junction bases unmatched: 15. The length of the CDR3 is 18 residues. Germline values: CDR1 SGDLS, CDR2 YYNGEE. The chain has TRBV9 and TRBJ1-3, with 7 bases identical to TRBD1. The receptor was derived from a woman in her thirties or forties with Graves' ophthalmopathy. The source material was blood. DNA of the CDR3: TGTGCCAGCAGCGCCGGGACAGCCCAGATGGTGGGTGGAAACACCATATATTTT. Its protein product is CASSAGTAQMVGGNTIYF.